This T cell receptor beta chain was captured in a study of cytomegalovirus exposure and HLA in healthy donors. Study in general: When 398 donors were genotyped, around 77% of them were found to fall in the Caucasian-associated ancestry cluster.

Germline V gene data show CDR1 as KGHSH and CDR2 as LQKENI. The CDR3 has 13 residues. Trimming took 6 bases from V and 6 from J; bases not matched to a gene: 7. Primers for the PCR totalled 60 Vbeta and 13 Jbeta. This table comes from immunoSEQ multiplex PCR, and its TCRdb copy is limited to in-frame clones, with some not included. The data show 200,000 or so clones, about four fifths seen once. This sequence was found in a woman aged 25 to 39 in good health and CMV-seropositive. The sequencing sample was made of PBMCs. The chain uses TRBV18 and TRBJ1-2, with TRBD1 matching over 7 bases. The CDR3 sequence is CASSFTGEDGYTF. The CDR3 DNA sequence: TGTGCCAGCTCCTTCACAGGGGAGGATGGCTACACCTTC. The full variable domain, its missing parts supplied by reference TRBV18 and TRBJ1-2, is NAGVMQNPRHLVRRRGQEARLRCSPMKGHSHVYWYRQLPEEGLKFMVYLQKENIIDESGMPKERFSAEFPKEGPSILRIQQVVRGDSAAYFCASSFTGEDGYTFGSGTRLTVV.